This entry features one T cell receptor (beta chain) sequence. This sample stems from a study of T cell changes during pregnancy in multiple sclerosis. The data were produced by immunoSEQ multiplex PCR, yet TCRdb's version contains in-frame clones alone and is incomplete. There are about 52,000 clones in the sample; roughly nine tenths occur only once, and 0.35% to 0.4% lies in the top ten. This sequence originates from a female donor with multiple sclerosis, enrolled in a pregnancy study. The material sequenced was CD4+ T cells from peripheral blood mononuclear cells, taken before pregnancy.

In DNA form, the CDR3 reads TGTGCCAGCAGTGAGACTAGCGGGAACACAGATACGCAGTATTTT. It codes for CASSETSGNTDTQYF. The chain combines TRBV28 with TRBJ2-3; 11 bases map to TRBD2. V trimming: 5 bases; J trimming: 2 bases; junction bases outside the gene matches: 3. The CDR3 length is 15 residues. Germline V gene sequence: CDR1 MDHEN, CDR2 SYDVKM.